One sample yielded the 11 T cell receptor beta chains listed below, sequenced in a study of control samples from healthy donors and cancer patients. The method was immunoSEQ multiplex PCR; TCRdb's version includes in-frame clones alone and lacks a portion of them. The table records approximately 120,000 clones, around nine tenths of them present only once. Sequences were obtained from blood. The source is a human donor in good health. The donor label of this sample is uncertain.

The chain uses TRBV6-4 and TRBJ1-1; D gene ambiguous. The germline V gene encodes CDR1 MRHNA and CDR2 SNTAGT. V was trimmed by 7 bases and J by 10 bases, leaving 16 bases between them. This CDR3 is built from 12 residues. The CDR3, as DNA: TGTGCCAGCATCGGCGGCGTGAAAGGAGCTTTCTTT. This gives the protein CASIGGVKGAFF.

The V gene is TRBV5-1, the J gene TRBJ1-2; 7 bases are a match to TRBD1. This CDR3 has 17 residues. V lost 4 bases to trimming and J lost 0 bases; unmatched junction nucleotides: 12. Germline assignment: CDR1 SGHRS and CDR2 YFSETQ. The CDR3 sequence: CASSIGTAVGANYGYTF. The CDR3 region has the DNA TGCGCCAGCAGCATTGGGACAGCAGTGGGAGCTAACTATGGCTACACCTTC.

V and J are TRBV27 and TRBJ2-7; no clear D gene. CDR3 length equals 13 residues. V lost 4 bases to trimming and J lost 3 bases, with 10 bases between them. CDR1 and CDR2 from the germline V gene are MNHEY and SMNVEV (reference sequence). CDR3 residues: CASSSRSYYEQYF. CDR3 sequence (DNA): TGTGCCAGCAGTTCTAGAAGTTACTACGAGCAGTACTTC.

The chain employs TRBV5-1 and TRBJ2-5, with TRBD1 matching over 10 bases. This CDR3 has 15 amino acids. Per the germline V gene, CDR1 is SGHRS and CDR2 is YFSETQ. V lost 4 bases, J lost 3 bases, and 6 bases stayed unmatched. CDR3 in amino acids: CASSLRTGGKETQYF. The DNA of the CDR3 is TGCGCCAGCAGCCTCAGGACAGGGGGTAAAGAGACCCAGTACTTC.

The gene calls are TRBV6-6 and TRBJ1-6; TRBD1 might be the D (6 bases). The CDR3 length is 16 residues. With 6 bases removed from V and 10 bases from J, the gap between germline ends came to 22 bases. The germline CDR1 and CDR2 sequences are MNHNY and SVGAGI (reference sequence). CDR3 DNA sequence: TGTGCCAGCAGCCAAGGGGGGCAGGGGAAGGAATCACCCCTCCACTTT. Its protein product is CASSQGGQGKESPLHF.

This sequence joins TRBV6-4 and TRBJ1-1; D remains ambiguous. CDR1 is MRHNA, CDR2 SNTAGT, per germline. The germline V and J ends were trimmed by 0 bases and 7 bases, with 9 bases remaining between them. CDR3 length: 13 amino acids. The CDR3 protein is CASSDSGGFEAFF. The CDR3 DNA sequence: TGTGCCAGCAGTGACTCGGGAGGGTTTGAAGCTTTCTTT.

The V and J genes are TRBV2 and TRBJ1-5, with 8 bases lining up with TRBD1. Germline V lookup: CDR1 SNHLY, CDR2 FYNNEI. The ends lost 0 bases at V and 6 bases at J; junction bases unmatched: 4. The CDR3 is made up of 15 amino acids. CDR3 residues: CASSEAAGGIQPQHF. In DNA form, the CDR3 reads TGTGCCAGCAGTGAAGCGGCAGGGGGCATTCAGCCCCAGCATTTT.

This chain links TRBV23-1 with TRBJ2-2; D not certain. TRBV23-1 is an ORF; its function is uncertain. The CDR3 covers 18 residues. The V and J ends lost 7 bases and 0 bases respectively, with 21 bases between them. This CDR3 is CASNRITRSRSNTGELFF. CDR3 DNA: TGCGCCAGCAATCGGATCACCCGGTCGAGATCGAACACCGGGGAGCTGTTTTTT.

This clone has only a few counts. This chain uses TRBV29-1 with TRBJ2-1, with 8 bases lining up with TRBD1. Germline values: CDR1 SQVTM, CDR2 ANQGSEA. The CDR3 is made up of 15 amino acids. Trimming removed 6 bases from V and 1 base from J; junction bases left unmatched: 8. The CDR3: CSVGRRDRSYNEQFF. The CDR3 DNA follows: TGCAGCGTAGGACGCCGGGACAGGTCCTACAATGAGCAGTTCTTC.

The chain is built from TRBV10-3 and TRBJ1-1; tentative D call: TRBD1 (6 bases). Germline-derived CDR1 and CDR2 are ENHRY and SYGVKD. The V end lost 6 bases, the J end lost 1 base, and 12 bases lay between the germline ends. There are 14 residues in the CDR3. The CDR3 sequence: CAIRPGHSNTEAFF. CDR3 nucleotide sequence: TGTGCCATCAGGCCGGGACACTCGAACACTGAAGCTTTCTTT.

V is TRBV12-3 or TRBV12-4 and J is TRBJ1-1, with D possibly TRBD1 on 5 matching bases. Trimming cost V 3 bases and J 11 bases, with 10 bases left between them. This CDR3 has 11 amino acids. The CDR3 DNA follows: TGTGCCAGCAGTTTCGGTGAGGGGGCTTTCTTT. Translation gives CASSFGEGAFF.